This T cell receptor beta chain emerged from a study of blood T cells in healthy people across ages. On the study more broadly: T cells yielded about one barcoded beta molecule per two cells through template switching.

Combining a sample-barcoded 5' primer with a J-beta primer mix, a second PCR ran for about 6 to 11 cycles. Via MiXCR, TCRdb re-called the 5' RACE reads, giving one row per CDR3 protein. The sample has roughly 1,500,000 distinct CDR3 sequences; about 32% are singletons. This clonotype was seen only a few times. Healthy individuals of Caucasian origin from Russia, aged about 6 to 95, served as donors. Sequenced: blood. The TCR was taken from a woman in her 30s in good health.

This CDR3 reads CASSPDGLRGVNQPQHF. The DNA for the CDR3 is TGTGCCAGCAGCCCAGATGGACTTAGGGGCGTCAATCAGCCCCAGCATTTT. This chain joins TRBV7-9 and TRBJ1-5; D might be TRBD1 (5 bases). Trimming pared 5 bases from V and 3 bases from J, leaving 20 bases between. This CDR3 is 17 amino acids long. CDR1 SEHNR and CDR2 FQNEAQ come from the germline V gene (reference sequence).